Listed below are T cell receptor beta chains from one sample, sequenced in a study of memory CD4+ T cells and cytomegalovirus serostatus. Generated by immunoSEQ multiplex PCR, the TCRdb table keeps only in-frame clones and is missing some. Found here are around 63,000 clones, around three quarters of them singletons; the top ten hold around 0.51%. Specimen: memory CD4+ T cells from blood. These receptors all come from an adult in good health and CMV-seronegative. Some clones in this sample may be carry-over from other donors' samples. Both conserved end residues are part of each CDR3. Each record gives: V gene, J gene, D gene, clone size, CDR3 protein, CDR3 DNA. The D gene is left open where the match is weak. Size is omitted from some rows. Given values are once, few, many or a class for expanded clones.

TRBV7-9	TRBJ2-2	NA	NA	CASSLTDYQTGELFF	TGTGCCAGCAGCCTAACGGACTACCAGACCGGGGAGCTGTTTTTT
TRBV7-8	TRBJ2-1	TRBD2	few	CASSPRLAGGGREQFF	TGTGCCAGCAGCCCGAGACTAGCGGGAGGTGGTAGGGAGCAGTTCTTC
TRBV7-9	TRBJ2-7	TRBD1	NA	CASSLTTGPYEQYF	TGTGCCAGCAGCTTAACGACAGGGCCCTACGAGCAGTACTTC
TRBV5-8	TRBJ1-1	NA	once	CASSLASGTEGSTEAFF	TGTGCCAGCAGCTTGGCCTCGGGAACAGAGGGGAGCACTGAAGCTTTCTTT
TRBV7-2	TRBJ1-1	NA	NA	CASRVDRNTEAFF	TGTGCCAGCAGGGTTGACAGAAACACTGAAGCTTTCTTT
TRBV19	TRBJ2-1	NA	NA	CASRDLADSAEEQFF	TGTGCCAGTAGGGATTTAGCCGACAGTGCGGAGGAGCAGTTCTTC
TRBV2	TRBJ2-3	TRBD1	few	CASLDRITDTQYF	TGTGCCAGCTTGGACAGGATCACAGATACGCAGTATTTT
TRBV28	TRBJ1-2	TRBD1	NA	CASSLSGTGVAFGDGYTF	TGTGCCAGCAGTTTATCCGGGACAGGGGTCGCATTTGGGGATGGCTACACCTTC
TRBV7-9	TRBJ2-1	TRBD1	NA	CASSPPTGDYYEQFF	TGTGCCAGCAGCCCCCCTACAGGGGATTACTATGAGCAGTTCTTC
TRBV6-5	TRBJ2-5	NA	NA	CASSYVAGTGQETQYF	TGTGCCAGCAGTTACGTGGCGGGAACGGGTCAAGAGACCCAGTACTTC
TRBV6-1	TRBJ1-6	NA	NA	CASTHRSYNSPLHF	TGTGCCAGCACTCATCGCTCCTATAATTCACCCCTCCACTTT
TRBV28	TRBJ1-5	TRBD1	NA	CASSDTGGNQPQHF	TGTGCCAGCAGTGATACAGGGGGCAATCAGCCCCAGCATTTT
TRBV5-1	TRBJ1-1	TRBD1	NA	CASSLITGVNTEAFF	TGCGCCAGCAGCTTGATTACAGGGGTGAACACTGAAGCTTTCTTT
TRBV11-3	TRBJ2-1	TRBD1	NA	CASSFTGGNNEQFF	TGTGCCAGCAGCTTCACAGGGGGAAACAATGAGCAGTTCTTC
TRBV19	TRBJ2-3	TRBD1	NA	CASSIDRDSPISTDTQYF	TGTGCCAGTAGTATCGATAGGGACAGCCCAATCAGCACAGATACGCAGTATTTT
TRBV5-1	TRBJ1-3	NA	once	CASSQTAGTEGNTIYF	TGCGCCAGCAGCCAGACAGCCGGGACTGAAGGAAACACCATATATTTT
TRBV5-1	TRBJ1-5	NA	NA	CASGGQPQHF	TGCGCCAGCGGGGGGCAGCCCCAGCATTTT
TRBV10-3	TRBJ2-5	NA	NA	CAIRGDGGWGETQYF	TGTGCCATCAGGGGAGACGGGGGCTGGGGAGAGACCCAGTACTTC
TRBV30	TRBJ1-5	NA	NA	CAWSGGTDQPQHF	TGTGCCTGGAGTGGAGGGACCGATCAGCCCCAGCATTTT
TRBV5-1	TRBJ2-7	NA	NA	CASSLTPGEQYF	TGCGCCAGCAGCTTGACACCAGGGGAGCAGTACTTC
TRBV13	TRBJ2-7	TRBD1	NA	CASSPYRDRGTYEQYF	TGTGCCAGCAGCCCATACCGGGACAGGGGGACCTACGAGCAGTACTTC
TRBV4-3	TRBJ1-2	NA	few	CASSRETGSNYGYTF	TGCGCCAGCAGCCGCGAGACAGGTTCGAACTATGGCTACACCTTC
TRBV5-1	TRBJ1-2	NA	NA	CASSLVSGDGYTF	TGCGCCAGCAGCTTGGTATCAGGCGATGGCTACACCTTC
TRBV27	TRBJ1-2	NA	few	CASSFKGVSFYGYTF	TGTGCCAGCAGTTTTAAAGGCGTTTCATTTTATGGCTACACCTTC
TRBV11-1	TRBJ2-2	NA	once	CASSRDPGGELFF	TGTGCCAGCAGCAGAGACCCGGGCGGGGAGCTGTTTTTT
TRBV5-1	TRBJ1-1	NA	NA	CASSSLGGGLNTEAFF	TGCGCCAGCAGCTCCCTCGGGGGGGGATTGAACACTGAAGCTTTCTTT
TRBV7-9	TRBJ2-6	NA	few	CASSLYAGLSGANVLTF	TGTGCCAGCAGCTTATACGCAGGTCTGTCTGGGGCCAACGTCCTGACTTTC
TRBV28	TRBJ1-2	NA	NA	CASSSARQSYGYTF	TGTGCCAGCAGTTCGGCGAGACAATCCTATGGCTACACCTTC
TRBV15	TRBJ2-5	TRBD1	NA	CATSSRQGVETQYF	TGTGCCACCAGCAGCCGACAGGGAGTAGAGACCCAGTACTTC
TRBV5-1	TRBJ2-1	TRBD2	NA	CASSFGLAGGGSYNEQFF	TGCGCCAGCAGCTTTGGACTAGCGGGAGGAGGATCCTACAATGAGCAGTTCTTC
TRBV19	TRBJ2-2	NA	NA	CASSRAGRTGELFF	TGTGCCAGTAGTCGGGCAGGGCGGACCGGGGAGCTGTTTTTT
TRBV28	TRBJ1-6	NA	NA	CASTLYTGGNSPLHF	TGTGCCAGCACCCTATACACGGGGGGAAATTCACCCCTCCACTTT
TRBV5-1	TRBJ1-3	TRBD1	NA	CASSTGQVSSGNTIYF	TGCGCCAGCAGCACGGGACAGGTTAGCTCTGGAAACACCATATATTTT
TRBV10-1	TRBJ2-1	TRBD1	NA	CASNPGQGAGEQFF	TGCGCCAGCAACCCGGGACAGGGGGCCGGGGAGCAGTTCTTC
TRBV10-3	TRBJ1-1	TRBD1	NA	CAISETGQPKSTEAFF	TGTGCCATCAGTGAAACGGGACAGCCGAAAAGCACTGAAGCTTTCTTT
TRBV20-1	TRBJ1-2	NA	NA	CSAMPYGYTF	TGCAGTGCTATGCCCTATGGCTACACCTTC
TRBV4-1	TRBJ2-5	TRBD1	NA	CASSRTGGSGETQYF	TGCGCCAGCAGCCGTACAGGGGGCTCGGGGGAGACCCAGTACTTC
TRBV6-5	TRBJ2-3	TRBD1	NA	CASRADRVDLNF	TGTGCCAGCAGAGCGGACAGGGTTGACCTAAATTTT
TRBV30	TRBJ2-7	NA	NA	CAYRRGFGEQYF	TGTGCCTACCGCCGGGGGTTTGGGGAGCAGTACTTC
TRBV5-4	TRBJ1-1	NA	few	CASASGPGGNTEAFF	TGTGCCAGCGCCTCTGGGCCCGGAGGTAACACTGAAGCTTTCTTT
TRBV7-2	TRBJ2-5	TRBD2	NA	CASSFYYGGAGETQYF	TGTGCCAGCAGCTTCTACTACGGGGGGGCCGGGGAGACCCAGTACTTC
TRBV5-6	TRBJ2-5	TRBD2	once	CASSFRGAGGRETQYF	TGTGCCAGCAGCTTCCGTGGAGCGGGAGGCCGAGAGACCCAGTACTTC
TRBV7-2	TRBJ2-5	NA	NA	CASSWTAGQETQYF	TGTGCCAGCAGCTGGACTGCGGGGCAAGAGACCCAGTACTTC
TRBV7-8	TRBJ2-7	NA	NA	CASSPQTVIYEQYF	TGTGCCAGCAGCCCCCAGACAGTTATCTACGAGCAGTACTTC
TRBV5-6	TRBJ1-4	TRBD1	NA	CASSFGTAGEKLFF	TGTGCCAGCAGCTTTGGGACAGCTGGAGAAAAACTGTTTTTT
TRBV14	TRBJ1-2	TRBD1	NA	CASSQLPGQGGPNYGYTF	TGTGCCAGCAGCCAACTACCGGGACAGGGGGGGCCTAACTATGGCTACACCTTC
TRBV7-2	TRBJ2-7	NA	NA	CASSGGRVYEQYF	TGTGCCAGCAGCGGAGGCAGGGTCTACGAGCAGTACTTC
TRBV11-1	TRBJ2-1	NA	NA	CASSSGTYNEQFF	TGTGCCAGCAGCTCGGGGACCTACAATGAGCAGTTCTTC
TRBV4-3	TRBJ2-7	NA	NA	CASSQDLKYSEQYF	TGCGCCAGCAGCCAAGATCTGAAGTATAGCGAGCAGTACTTC
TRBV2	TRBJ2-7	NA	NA	CASSVEQVPSYEQYF	TGTGCCAGCAGTGTTGAACAGGTTCCCTCCTACGAGCAGTACTTC
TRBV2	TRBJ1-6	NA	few	CASARYSYNSPLHF	TGTGCCAGCGCCCGATACTCCTATAATTCACCCCTCCACTTT
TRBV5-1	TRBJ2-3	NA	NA	CASSWGTSTDTQYF	TGCGCCAGCAGCTGGGGGACTAGCACAGATACGCAGTATTTT
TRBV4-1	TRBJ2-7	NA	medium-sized	CASSRLAVDYEQYF	TGCGCCAGCAGCCGGTTAGCGGTAGATTACGAGCAGTACTTC